This passage covers 32 T cell receptor beta chains from one sample sequenced in a study of blood T cell repertoires in COVID-19. TCRdb's table, derived via immunoSEQ multiplex PCR, lists solely in-frame clones and lacks some. The sample lists 15,000 to 17,000 clones, 75% to 90% occurring once. Sequencing was performed on peripheral blood. The source of these receptors is a man older than 75 with active or convalescent COVID-19.

The V call is TRBV11-3, the J call TRBJ2-3; the match to TRBD1 covers 7 bases. This CDR3 region has 16 residues. With 5 bases clipped from V and 0 bases from J, the junction kept 8 bases outside the gene matches. Germline V gene lookup returns CDR1 SGHNT and CDR2 YENEEA. The CDR3 nucleotides read TGTGCCAGCAGCCAGGCCGGGACAGACAGCACAGATACGCAGTATTTT. It encodes CASSQAGTDSTDTQYF.

V usage is TRBV2 and J usage is TRBJ2-3; 12 bases map to TRBD2. CDR1 is SNHLY, CDR2 FYNNEI, per germline. V dropped 4 bases and J dropped 7; count of bases not matched to a gene: 9. The CDR3 runs to 16 residues. The CDR3 reads CASSVEASGGANTQYF. The CDR3 region has the DNA TGTGCCAGCAGTGTAGAGGCTAGCGGGGGGGCGAATACGCAGTATTTT.

J is TRBJ1-2 and V is TRBV2; D might be TRBD1 (5 bases). CDR1 is SNHLY and CDR2 is FYNNEI in the germline V gene. Deletions cut 8 bases from V and 3 bases from J, with 7 bases between. The CDR3 consists of 11 residues. The CDR3 nucleotides are TGTGCCAGCGGGGGGGACTATGGCTACACCTTC. Protein sequence: CASGGDYGYTF.

The V and J genes are TRBV19 and TRBJ2-3, with 9 nucleotides matching TRBD2. With V trimmed by 5 bases and J by 2 bases, 5 bases remained unmatched. CDR3 length equals 15 residues. Germline V lookup: CDR1 LNHDA, CDR2 SQIVND (reference sequence). CDR3: CASSAGGGDTDTQYF. In nucleotides, the CDR3 is TGTGCCAGTAGTGCGGGCGGGGGGGACACAGATACGCAGTATTTT.

The chain joins TRBV5-1 to TRBJ2-7, with a tentative D call TRBD2 (5 bases). V lost 0 bases to trimming and J lost 3 bases, with 10 bases between them. Germline V gives CDR1 SGHRS, CDR2 YFSETQ. The CDR3 is 14 amino acids. Written as DNA, the CDR3 is TGCGCCAGCAGCTTGGTCGGGGAACGCTACGAGCAGTACTTC. It encodes CASSLVGERYEQYF.

The chain couples TRBV10-1 to TRBJ1-5; D is unresolved. CDR3 size: 13 residues. Germline CDR1 WNHNN, CDR2 SYGVQD (reference sequence). V was trimmed by 4 bases and J by 6 bases, leaving 10 bases between them. The chain's CDR3 is CASSGEAGQPQHF. DNA for the CDR3: TGCGCCAGCAGTGGAGAGGCGGGTCAGCCCCAGCATTTT.

V gene TRBV5-1 combines with J gene TRBJ2-1, with D perhaps matching TRBD1 (7 bases). Trimming took 5 bases from V and 2 from J, leaving 17 bases between them. Germline assignment: CDR1 SGHRS and CDR2 YFSETQ. The CDR3 has 16 residues. The DNA of the CDR3 is TGCGCCAGCAGTCGCGGGGACAGTGGGCCCTACAATGAGCAGTTCTTC. It codes for CASSRGDSGPYNEQFF.

This clone was picked up one time. The J gene is TRBJ2-2, the V gene TRBV30, with 9 bases aligning to TRBD1. V was pared by 3 bases and J by 4 bases, with 12 bases of the junction left unmatched. The CDR3 covers 17 residues. CDR1 and CDR2 (germline): GTSNPN, SVGIG (reference sequence). Here the CDR3 reads CAWREDRGRRSTGELFF. The CDR3 DNA reads as TGTGCCTGGAGGGAGGACAGGGGAAGAAGGTCCACCGGGGAGCTGTTTTTT.

V is TRBV23-1 and J is TRBJ2-3; the match to TRBD2 covers 13 bases. TRBV23-1 is filed as an ORF, its function uncertain. The CDR3 covers 20 residues. V dropped 3 bases and J dropped 0; count of bases not matched to a gene: 12. The CDR3 coding sequence is TGCGCCAGCAGTCAGGGGGAAGGACTAGCGGGGGCCTCTAGCACAGATACGCAGTATTTT. Translated: CASSQGEGLAGASSTDTQYF.

The rearrangement joins TRBV6-2 or TRBV6-3 to TRBJ1-6, with D hard to call. This CDR3 is 18 amino acids long. The V gene lost 0 bases and the J gene lost 0 bases, with 12 bases spanning the gap. Germline CDR1 reads MNHEY; CDR2 reads SVGEGT. The CDR3 coding sequence is TGTGCCAGCAGTTACTCACTATTCCGCAGCTCCTATAATTCACCCCTCCACTTT. It yields the protein CASSYSLFRSSYNSPLHF.

V is TRBV2 and J is TRBJ2-2; TRBD2 matches 9 bases. Looked up from germline, CDR1 is SNHLY and CDR2 is FYNNEI. Trimming took 10 bases from V and 5 from J; bases not matched to a gene: 5. The CDR3 is 13 amino acids. CDR3 in DNA: TGTGCCAAGAAGCGGGGGGCAACCGGGGAGCTGTTTTTT. Protein product: CAKKRGATGELFF.

The chain couples TRBV10-3 to TRBJ1-5; D gene unclear. V lost 3 bases and J 2 bases, leaving 8 bases between the germline ends. CDR1 and CDR2 from the germline V gene are ENHRY and SYGVKD. This CDR3 has 14 amino acids. The DNA of the CDR3 is TGTGCCATCAGTGATCGTACAGGCAATCAGCCCCAGCATTTT. This gives the protein CAISDRTGNQPQHF.

CDR3 residues: CAWSATGGHNQPQHF. The CDR3 DNA reads TGTGCCTGGAGTGCAACAGGGGGCCATAATCAGCCCCAGCATTTT. The chain couples TRBV30 to TRBJ1-5; 9 bases map to TRBD1. CDR1 GTSNPN and CDR2 SVGIG come from the germline V gene (reference sequence). The length of the CDR3 is 15 residues. Losses at the gene ends were 1 base for V and 4 bases for J; bases not matched to a gene: 5.

The gene calls are TRBV25-1 and TRBJ1-3; D is unresolved. CDR1 and CDR2 (germline): MGHDK, SYGVNS. Between the trimmed V and J ends, which lost 3 bases and 3 bases, there was a span of 3 bases. This CDR3 region has 12 residues. CDR3 bases: TGTGCCAGCAGTGAGAGTGGAAACACCATATATTTT. This translates into CASSESGNTIYF.

Notes on this clone: Other DNA sequences from this sample encode an identical CDR3 as well. The V and J genes are TRBV5-1 and TRBJ1-1; D is undetermined. V was clipped by 1 base and J by 2 bases, with 9 bases between them. Looked up from germline, CDR1 is SGHRS and CDR2 is YFSETQ. This CDR3 is built from 14 residues. The chain's CDR3 is CASSLRGGNTEAFF. The CDR3 nucleotides read TGCGCCAGCAGCTTGCGCGGCGGAAACACTGAAGCTTTCTTT.

The chain is built from TRBV12-2 and TRBJ1-2; TRBD1 is taken as the D call from the table, unchecked against the DNA. TRBV12-2 is termed a pseudogene. The CDR3 is made up of 11 amino acids. CDR3: CASRLTHRYTF. The CDR3 DNA sequence: TGTGCAAGTCGCTTAACTCACAGATACACCTTC.

V is TRBV10-1 and J is TRBJ2-2; D unresolved. CDR1 and CDR2 (germline): WNHNN, SYGVQD (reference sequence). The V end was cut by 5 bases, the J end by 3 bases, with 7 bases between. The CDR3 extends over 13 amino acids. This CDR3 reads CASSPQYTGELFF. CDR3 coding DNA: TGCGCCAGCAGTCCCCAGTACACCGGGGAGCTGTTTTTT.

This chain uses TRBV30 with TRBJ2-1, with D possibly being TRBD1 (6 bases). V gave up 8 bases and J gave up 9 bases, with 14 bases separating them. CDR3 size: 11 residues. Per the germline V gene, CDR1 is GTSNPN and CDR2 is SVGIG (reference sequence). Here the CDR3 reads CAANRVGEQFF. DNA for the CDR3: TGTGCCGCCAACAGGGTAGGTGAGCAGTTCTTC.

The chain combines TRBV18 with TRBJ2-5, with 7 bases fitting TRBD1. Germline assignment: CDR1 KGHSH and CDR2 LQKENI. The V and J ends lost 6 bases and 5 bases, in that order; junction bases with no gene match: 12. This CDR3 has 15 amino acids. This CDR3 reads CASSQSTGSGETQYF. Written as DNA, the CDR3 is TGTGCCAGCTCCCAATCGACAGGGTCGGGGGAGACCCAGTACTTC.

This clone was seen a few times. V and J are TRBV19 and TRBJ2-1, with 7 bases fitting TRBD1. CDR3 length: 14 residues. Germline values: CDR1 LNHDA, CDR2 SQIVND (reference sequence). V lost 4 bases, J lost 3 bases, and 3 bases stayed unmatched. CDR3 sequence: CASSRDRFYNEQFF. In DNA, the CDR3 is TGTGCCAGTAGTAGGGACAGATTCTACAATGAGCAGTTCTTC.

The chain links TRBV19 to TRBJ1-2; 10 nucleotides agree with TRBD1. The CDR3 is 16 residues long. Germline CDR1 LNHDA, CDR2 SQIVND (reference sequence). V was clipped by 4 bases and J by 4 bases; unmatched bases: 9. The CDR3 DNA reads as TGTGCCAGTAGTAGCCCCGCTGGACAGGGGGGCTATGGCTACACCTTC. It encodes CASSSPAGQGGYGYTF. Full variable domain (missing parts from reference TRBV19 and TRBJ1-2): DGGITQSPKYLFRKEGQNVTLSCEQNLNHDAMYWYRQDPGQGLRLIYYSQIVNDFQKGDIAEGYSVSREKKESFPLTVTSAQKNPTAFYLCASSSPAGQGGYGYTFGSGTRLTVV.

CDR3 region: CASSLDEVVGELFF. The CDR3 bases are TGTGCCAGCAGCCTGGATGAGGTGGTCGGGGAGCTGTTTTTT. This chain connects TRBV5-4 to TRBJ2-2; D is unclear. Germline V gene sequence: CDR1 SGHNT, CDR2 YYREEE (reference sequence). The V end lost 4 bases, the J end lost 7 bases, and 14 bases lay between the germline ends. The CDR3 is 14 residues long. Combining the CDR3 with reference TRBV5-4 and TRBJ2-2 gives the whole variable domain ETGVTQSPTHLIKTRGQQVTLRCSSQSGHNTVSWYQQALGQGPQFIFQYYREEENGRGNFPPRFSGLQFPNYSSELNVNALELDDSALYLCASSLDEVVGELFFGEGSRLTVL.

This sequence joins TRBV3-1 (or the pseudogene TRBV3-2) and TRBJ2-1; 9 positions agree with TRBD2. V was clipped by 0 bases and J by 7 bases; unmatched bases: 22. Germline CDR1 reads LGHDT; CDR2 reads YNNKEL (reference sequence). This CDR3 has 21 residues. The CDR3 DNA sequence: TGTGCCAGCAGCCAAGATCATGAGTGGTGGCGGGGGGGCGTCGCTGCTAATGAGCAGTTCTTC. It translates to CASSQDHEWWRGGVAANEQFF.

The rearrangement links TRBV11-2 to TRBJ2-1, with D perhaps TRBD2 (7 bases). The CDR3 has 16 amino acids. Between the trimmed V and J ends, which lost 5 bases and 4 bases, there was a span of 18 bases. Germline CDR1 SGHAT, CDR2 FQNNGV. CDR3 nucleotide sequence: TGTGCCAGCAGCCCCGGGGGGCTGGGGGCTTACAATGAGCAGTTCTTC. Its translation is CASSPGGLGAYNEQFF.

The CDR3 sequence: CASSLAPDNSDTQYF. Here the CDR3 DNA reads TGTGCCAGCAGCCTCGCCCCGGACAATTCTGATACGCAGTATTTT. V is TRBV4-2 and J is TRBJ2-3; possible D gene TRBD1, 5 bases. V dropped 4 bases and J dropped 6 bases, with 17 bases sitting between them. The CDR3 is 15 residues long. CDR1 is LGHNA, CDR2 YNFKEQ, per germline.

The rearrangement links TRBV19 to TRBJ2-7, with TRBD2 identical over 7 bases. The germline gives CDR1 LNHDA, CDR2 SQIVND (reference sequence). CDR3 length: 14 amino acids. Trimming removed 5 bases from V and 2 bases from J; junction bases left unmatched: 6. The CDR3 reads CASSLTGGTYEQYF. The DNA for the CDR3 is TGTGCCAGTAGTTTGACGGGGGGAACCTACGAGCAGTACTTC. Variable domain in full (rest from reference TRBV19 and TRBJ2-7): DGGITQSPKYLFRKEGQNVTLSCEQNLNHDAMYWYRQDPGQGLRLIYYSQIVNDFQKGDIAEGYSVSREKKESFPLTVTSAQKNPTAFYLCASSLTGGTYEQYFGPGTRLTVT.

The chain employs TRBV2 and TRBJ2-2; 9 nucleotides line up with TRBD2. Germline CDR1 is SNHLY and CDR2 is FYNNEI. The CDR3 runs 13 residues. The V and J ends lost 11 bases and 4 bases, in that order; junction bases with no gene match: 5. Here the CDR3 reads CASSGTVTGELFF. The CDR3 DNA is TGTGCCTCTAGCGGGACTGTCACCGGGGAGCTGTTTTTT.

The count of this clone is one. The chain couples TRBV7-9 to TRBJ2-2; 10 bases match TRBD1. CDR3 length: 15 amino acids. V lost 2 bases to trimming and J lost 7 bases; unmatched junction nucleotides: 4. The V gene's germline CDR1 is SEHNR and CDR2 FQNEAQ (reference sequence). CDR3 DNA: TGTGCCAGCAGCTTAAGACAGGGGGCGAACGGGGAGCTGTTTTTT. Translation gives CASSLRQGANGELFF. Variable domain in full (rest from reference TRBV7-9 and TRBJ2-2): DTGVSQNPRHKITKRGQNVTFRCDPISEHNRLYWYRQTLGQGPEFLTYFQNEAQLEKSRLLSDRFSAERPKGSFSTLEIQRTEQGDSAMYLCASSLRQGANGELFFGEGSRLTVL.

The V call is TRBV6-6, the J call TRBJ2-1; D uncertain. The V and J ends lost 7 bases and 9 bases respectively, with 19 bases between them. The CDR3 covers 14 residues. Germline V gene sequence: CDR1 MNHNY, CDR2 SVGAGI (reference sequence). In nucleotides, the CDR3 is TGTGCCAGCACCGGTAGAGCGACGGTCGGTGAGCAGTTCTTC. It codes for CASTGRATVGEQFF.

The V call is TRBV7-2, the J call TRBJ2-7; D might be TRBD2 (5 bases). CDR1 and CDR2 (germline): SGHTA, FQGNSA. Trimming took off 1 base at V and 2 bases at J, with 15 bases between the two ends. CDR3 length equals 16 residues. CDR3 residues: CASSLVGVGVAYEQYF. The CDR3 DNA reads as TGTGCCAGCAGCTTAGTCGGGGTCGGAGTTGCCTACGAGCAGTACTTC.

The chain joins TRBV7-9 to TRBJ2-2; 11 bases agree with TRBD2. Germline V gene data show CDR1 as SEHNR and CDR2 as FQNEAQ (reference sequence). Trimming removed 3 bases from V and 3 bases from J; junction bases left unmatched: 3. The CDR3 is 16 amino acids. CDR3 in DNA: TGTGCCAGCAGCTTTGCGACTAGCGGGGACACCGGGGAGCTGTTTTTT. Its translation is CASSFATSGDTGELFF.

The V call is TRBV7-9, the J call TRBJ2-2; 8 nucleotides align to TRBD1. V lost 11 bases and J lost 3; bases outside the gene matches: 8. The length of the CDR3 is 14 residues. Germline V gives CDR1 SEHNR, CDR2 FQNEAQ (reference sequence). The CDR3 bases are TGTGCCGTCGCCCAGGGGGCGGACACCGGGGAGCTGTTTTTT. Protein sequence: CAVAQGADTGELFF.